Listed below are T cell receptor beta chains from one sample, sequenced in a study of cytomegalovirus exposure and HLA in healthy donors. Libraries were prepared by immunoSEQ multiplex PCR; TCRdb keeps only in-frame clonotypes and omits some of them. Here the sample spans 110,000 to 150,000 clones, 79% being singletons. Sequences were obtained from PBMCs. Receptors were obtained from a man aged 18 to 29 in good health and CMV-seronegative. The CDR3 runs from the conserved cysteine through the conserved F or W. A D gene is named only where the DNA matches it firmly. Clone size appears in some rows only: once, few, many, or a class for an expanded clone.

D gene	V gene	clone size	J gene	CDR3 DNA	CDR3 protein
TRBD1	TRBV7-2	NA	TRBJ2-4	TGTGCCAGCAGCTTGACAGGGGTGAGCATTCAGTACTTC	CASSLTGVSIQYF
TRBD2	TRBV6-4	NA	TRBJ2-1	TGTGCCAGCAGTGGAGGGCTAGCGGGGCACAATGAGCAGTTCTTC	CASSGGLAGHNEQFF
NA	TRBV5-8	NA	TRBJ2-5	TGTGCCAGCAACTTTGGACTACTCCAAGAGACCCAGTACTTC	CASNFGLLQETQYF
NA	TRBV7-8	NA	TRBJ1-1	TGTGCCAGCAGCTCCGACAGAACTATGAACACTGAAGCTTTCTTT	CASSSDRTMNTEAFF
NA	TRBV25-1	NA	TRBJ2-7	TGTGCCAGCAGCTTGGACAGTGTAAACGAGCAGTACTTC	CASSLDSVNEQYF
TRBD1	TRBV19	once	TRBJ1-6	TGTGCCAGTAGGACAGGGAGTTCTAATTCACCCCTCCACTTT	CASRTGSSNSPLHF
NA	TRBV6-6	few	TRBJ1-4	TGTGCCAGCAGTTTTCGGGGGGTGGATGAAAAACTGTTTTTT	CASSFRGVDEKLFF
TRBD1	TRBV7-9	few	TRBJ1-1	TGTGCCAGCAGCTCACAACAGGGGAGCACTGAAGCTTTCTTT	CASSSQQGSTEAFF
TRBD2	TRBV11-2	NA	TRBJ2-7	TGTGCCAGCAGCTTAGAAGGTGCGGGGGGGCTTTACGAGCAGTACTTC	CASSLEGAGGLYEQYF
TRBD1	TRBV18	NA	TRBJ1-1	TGTGCCAGCTCACCATCCGGACAGGTGGGGCTCATGAACACTGAAGCTTTCTTT	CASSPSGQVGLMNTEAFF
NA	TRBV9	NA	TRBJ1-1	TGTGCCAGCAGCCCGAGCGGGTCTAAAACTGAAGCCTTCTTT	CASSPSGSKTEAFF
NA	TRBV9	NA	TRBJ1-2	TGTGCCAGCAATTCGGGGGTACAGGGCTACACCTTC	CASNSGVQGYTF
NA	TRBV13	few	TRBJ1-1	TGTGCCAGCAGCTCTACTTTGAACACTGAAGCTTTCTTT	CASSSTLNTEAFF
TRBD1	TRBV7-9	NA	TRBJ2-3	TGTGCCAGCAGCGAACGGGGACAGGTCATATCCTCTAGCACAGATACGCAGTATTTT	CASSERGQVISSSTDTQYF
NA	TRBV7-9	NA	TRBJ1-2	TGTGCCAGCAGCCTCATCGGGGGTTTGGAAACCTTC	CASSLIGGLETF
NA	TRBV5-1	NA	TRBJ1-4	TGCGCCAGCAGCTTTACGGGGGTCCGTGAAAAACTGTTTTTT	CASSFTGVREKLFF
TRBD1	TRBV7-3	NA	TRBJ1-2	TGTGCCAGCAGCTTAAGTGGGACAGACTATGGCTACACCTTC	CASSLSGTDYGYTF
TRBD1	TRBV5-6	many	TRBJ1-2	TGTGCCAGCAGCTCCCAGGGACAGGAGCTGGACTATGGCTACACCTTC	CASSSQGQELDYGYTF
NA	TRBV6-5	NA	TRBJ1-2	TGTGCCAGCAGTTTAACAGGGCGAGCTGGCTACACCTTC	CASSLTGRAGYTF
NA	TRBV9	NA	TRBJ2-3	TGTGCCAGCAGCGGGACCAGGGCGGCGCAGTATTTT	CASSGTRAAQYF
NA	TRBV7-2	NA	TRBJ2-1	TGTGCCAGCAGCCCATACTCGTTCAACTCCTACAATGAGCAGTTCTTC	CASSPYSFNSYNEQFF
NA	TRBV25-1	NA	TRBJ2-7	TGTGCCAGCAGTGAAGTTAACGAGCAGTACTTC	CASSEVNEQYF
TRBD1	TRBV7-8	NA	TRBJ1-4	TGTGCCAGCAGCTTACCCCCACCGGGACAGGGGGCGGTTACGGAAAAACTGTTTTTT	CASSLPPPGQGAVTEKLFF
TRBD1	TRBV6-6	NA	TRBJ2-7	TGTGCCAGCAGTTACTCGGGACAGGCGACCCACGAGCAGTACTTC	CASSYSGQATHEQYF
TRBD1	TRBV27	NA	TRBJ2-4	TGTGCCAGCAGCATCTACAGGGGAAACATTCAGTACTTC	CASSIYRGNIQYF
NA	TRBV27	few	TRBJ1-2	TGTGCCAGCAGTTTCGGCTCGGGGGGTGGCTACACCTTC	CASSFGSGGGYTF
TRBD1	TRBV4-1	once	TRBJ1-1	TGTGCCAGCAGCCGATTTATCACAGGGGAGAACACTGAAGCTTTCTTT	CASSRFITGENTEAFF
TRBD1	TRBV5-1	NA	TRBJ2-7	TGCGCCAGCAGCTCCCGACAGGGGGTTTCCTACGAGCAGTACTTC	CASSSRQGVSYEQYF
NA	TRBV4-1	NA	TRBJ1-2	TGCGCCAGCAGCCAAGATCGTACGGAACAGGCGATCTATGGCTACACCTTC	CASSQDRTEQAIYGYTF
NA	TRBV30	NA	TRBJ1-2	TGTGCCTGTACGCGCCCGTTTGAAGGCTACACCTTC	CACTRPFEGYTF
NA	TRBV28	few	TRBJ1-5	TGTGCCAGCAGTCCTGGCGGCAGAAGCAATCAGCCCCAGCATTTT	CASSPGGRSNQPQHF
TRBD1	TRBV12-5	NA	TRBJ1-4	TGTGCTAGTGGACAGGGGGGTTTAGGTGAAAAACTGTTTTTT	CASGQGGLGEKLFF
NA	TRBV5-6	few	TRBJ1-2	TGTGCCAGCAGCTTGGGGACAGTAGGTCTCTATGGCTACACCTTC	CASSLGTVGLYGYTF
NA	TRBV19	NA	TRBJ1-6	TGTGCCAGTGCAGGGGTGGGCAATTCACCCCTCCACTTT	CASAGVGNSPLHF
NA	TRBV11-1	NA	TRBJ2-7	TGTGCCAGTGCCCCCCCGGGACAAGTTCTCTCCTACGAGCAGTACTTC	CASAPPGQVLSYEQYF
TRBD2	TRBV5-4	NA	TRBJ2-3	TGTGCCAGCAGCTTGGGGCGGGGGAGCACAGATACGCAGTATTTT	CASSLGRGSTDTQYF
TRBD1	TRBV12-5	NA	TRBJ2-5	TGTGCTAGTGGTCCACAGACAGGGCGCCAAGAGACCCAGTACTTC	CASGPQTGRQETQYF
TRBD1	TRBV10-2	NA	TRBJ1-5	TGCGCCAGCAGTGAGGGGGACAGGGAAATCAATCAGCCCCAGCATTTT	CASSEGDREINQPQHF
NA	TRBV2	NA	TRBJ1-2	TGTGCCAGCTTTGCAGGGGCAGTAGGGGGCTACACCTTC	CASFAGAVGGYTF
TRBD1	TRBV7-9	NA	TRBJ2-7	TGTGCCAGCAGCTTAAATATAGGACAGGGGGCCTACGAGCAGTACTTC	CASSLNIGQGAYEQYF
NA	TRBV7-9	NA	TRBJ1-5	TGTTCCAGCAGCCCCACGGGAAATCAGCCCCAGCATTTT	CSSSPTGNQPQHF
NA	TRBV7-2	NA	TRBJ1-2	TGTGCCAGCAGCATAACAGTTTCTGGCTACACCTTC	CASSITVSGYTF
NA	TRBV2	NA	TRBJ1-5	TGTGCCAGCAGTGAAGAAGCCGGGGGGCTGGGCAGGGCCCAGCATTTT	CASSEEAGGLGRAQHF
NA	TRBV29-1	NA	TRBJ1-1	TGCAGCGTTGCTGGGCAGGGAGGGACTGAAGCTTTCTTT	CSVAGQGGTEAFF
NA	TRBV19	NA	TRBJ2-3	TGTGCCAGTAGGGAGGCGCGGGGCGTCGATACGCAGTATTTT	CASREARGVDTQYF